The source of this T cell receptor (beta chain) is a study of blood T cell repertoires in COVID-19 (dated by TCRdb to about 2020). Regarding the complete study: Samples covering the acute and convalescent phases of COVID-19 were provided by collaborators in the United States, Italy and Spain. Samples came from the ongoing ImmuneRACE study (first 160 participants) plus 1,254 subjects from 6 global collaborators. Nearly every sample came with metadata listing a de-identified subject ID, COVID-19 status, age in years and sex. Where HLA class I and class II types were available, the types were taken from metadata supplied by the sample provider, not from assay-based typing. The material from the prospective study consisted of cDNA or gDNA derived from T cells, B-cell-depleted T cells, or PBMCs. Subjects who had been exposed to COVID-19, were actively infected with it, or had recovered from it provided the deeply sampled blood TCRbeta repertoires that made up the dataset. The repertoires were released in a freely available public database meant as a resource for research on the immune response to SARS-CoV-2. Beyond this particular receptor, the publication reports: How much clinical and demographic metadata was included differed by source and by participant, and the metadata was provided uncurated.

The collaborating institutions used their own protocols to collect whole blood in K2EDTA tubes. Collaborator samples were shipped for TCRbeta analysis as frozen whole blood, isolated PBMCs, or DNA extracted from either sample type. Notes on this clone: Which antigen it targets is not known. Qualities for individual bases were not recorded, and no much larger clone is one base off.

TCRbeta CDR3 regions were amplified from genomic DNA using the immunoSEQ Assay, a bias-controlled multiplex PCR. The authors' pipeline ran thus. The number of nucleated cells in each sample was estimated by amplification of reference gene primers within the assay. To quantify the absolute abundance of each unique TCRbeta CDR3 rearrangement, sequence reads were collapsed and filtered. Productive Simpson clonality was computed per sample as the square root of Simpson's diversity index over productive rearrangements. TCRdb mirrors the immuneACCESS table, restricted to in-frame sequences. Some clones are absent from its copies; in checked studies, under half trace to an unresolved V gene, and the reason for the others is unknown. V and J calls plus clone size are reproduced from that table; the DNA served to infer D and trimming. Present in this sample are over 200,000 clones, 85% to 90% of which were seen just once. Around 2.8% of the sample comes from the top ten.

This clonotype was sampled from a woman aged 60-70 years with acute or convalescent COVID-19. The material sequenced was peripheral blood.

The nucleotides read TGTGCCAGCAGCTTAGCGCATGCGCAAGAGACCCAGTACTTC. Translation gives CASSLAHAQETQYF. The chain joins TRBV7-8 to TRBJ2-5, with no reliable assignment of the D segment. The CDR3 contains 14 residues, cysteine and phenylalanine counted. CDR3 DNA only is kept here, 42 bases in frame from base 1. The junction carries 7 bases between V and J, which are trimmed by 0 bases and 2 bases respectively. The germline V gene sets CDR1 to SGHVS and CDR2 to FQNEAQ.